These 29 T cell receptor beta chains share one sample of origin, sequenced in a study of intratumoral heterogeneity in liver cancer. Sequenced by immunoSEQ multiplex PCR; TCRdb stores in-frame clones only, minus some. The sample has 20,000 to 25,000 clones, approximately 70% seen once. The source material was tumor-adjacent normal tissue, sampled before any cancer treatment. Every receptor here comes from a woman between 65 and 79 years old with hepatocellular carcinoma.

The chain links TRBV19 to TRBJ2-7, with D perhaps TRBD1 (5 bases). V lost 6 bases and J 6 bases, leaving 12 bases between the germline ends. This CDR3 is built from 12 residues. Germline CDR1 LNHDA, CDR2 SQIVND (reference sequence). The CDR3 region is CASSAVDSEQYF. The CDR3 DNA sequence: TGTGCCAGTAGCGCGGTTGACAGCGAGCAGTACTTC.

The chain carries TRBV2 and TRBJ1-5; 12 nucleotides align to TRBD1. Germline CDR1 SNHLY, CDR2 FYNNEI. V shed 4 bases, J shed 6 bases, and the junction held 1 base outside the gene matches. The CDR3 loop spans 14 amino acids. CDR3 amino acids: CASSGDRGRQPQHF. The CDR3 region has the DNA TGTGCCAGCAGTGGGGACAGGGGGCGTCAGCCCCAGCATTTT.

V gene TRBV28 combines with J gene TRBJ2-7; D is unresolved. The germline V gene encodes CDR1 MDHEN and CDR2 SYDVKM. The CDR3 consists of 15 residues. The V gene lost 4 bases and the J gene lost 7 bases, with 20 bases spanning the gap. CDR3 sequence reads: CASSSGPARSEEQYF. Here the CDR3 DNA reads TGTGCCAGCAGTTCGGGCCCGGCCCGCTCCGAGGAGCAGTACTTC.

This chain links TRBV2 with TRBJ1-3, with unresolved D. The CDR3 length is 14 residues. Germline-derived CDR1 and CDR2 are SNHLY and FYNNEI. Deletions cut 4 bases from V and 4 bases from J, with 11 bases between. The CDR3 DNA sequence: TGTGCCAGCAGTGGGACCCAGGCAGGAAACACCATATATTTT. It specifies CASSGTQAGNTIYF.

The rearrangement links TRBV6-5 to TRBJ2-3; no firm D call. Trimming removed 2 bases from V and 3 bases from J, with 12 bases in between. Looked up from germline, CDR1 is MNHEY and CDR2 is SVGAGI. CDR3 length equals 15 residues. The CDR3 coding sequence is TGTGCCAGCAGTTACAAAACTTACACTACAGATACGCAGTATTTT. Residues: CASSYKTYTTDTQYF.

The chain carries TRBV6-5 and TRBJ1-1; no reliable D call. In germline, CDR1 is MNHEY, CDR2 SVGAGI. Trimming removed 6 bases from V and 1 base from J, with 15 bases in between. This CDR3 is 15 amino acids long. CDR3 protein: CASRDQRRRNTEAFF. As DNA, the CDR3 is TGTGCCAGCAGGGACCAGAGAAGGCGGAACACTGAAGCTTTCTTT.

The chain uses TRBV7-8 and TRBJ1-1, with 10 bases identical to TRBD1. The germline CDR1 and CDR2 sequences are SGHVS and FQNEAQ. This CDR3 has 14 amino acids. The ends lost 5 bases at V and 4 bases at J; junction bases unmatched: 4. CDR3 bases: TGTGCCAGCAGCATAAGGACAGGGGGCACTGAAGCTTTCTTT. Translated, it gives CASSIRTGGTEAFF.

The V gene is TRBV5-4, the J gene TRBJ2-5; 11 bases fit TRBD2. CDR1 is SGHNT, CDR2 YYREEE, per germline (reference sequence). The CDR3 is 15 amino acids. V lost 4 bases, J lost 5 bases, and 7 bases stayed unmatched. This chain's CDR3 is CASSQLAGGLETQYF. Here the CDR3 DNA reads TGTGCCAGCAGCCAGTTAGCGGGAGGGTTGGAGACCCAGTACTTC.

The chain carries TRBV7-9 and TRBJ2-2; maybe TRBD2 (5 bases). Germline CDR1 reads SEHNR; CDR2 reads FQNEAQ (reference sequence). V gave up 7 bases and J gave up 7 bases, with 16 bases separating them. The CDR3 spans 14 residues. In DNA form, the CDR3 reads TGTGCCAGCAAAAACGAGGGTGGGGTCGGGGAGCTGTTTTTT. It encodes CASKNEGGVGELFF.

The chain uses TRBV4-1 and TRBJ1-2, with 9 bases matching TRBD1. The germline gives CDR1 MGHRA, CDR2 YSYEKL. V gave up 4 bases and J gave up 2 bases; unmatched junction bases: 5. This CDR3 has 15 amino acids. As DNA, the CDR3 is TGCGCCAGCAGCCGGATACAGGGGGCGAACTATGGCTACACCTTC. Translated: CASSRIQGANYGYTF.

The chain combines TRBV21-1 with TRBJ2-7; TRBD2 is the table's D call and was not checked against the DNA. TRBV21-1 is labeled a pseudogene. This CDR3 contains 15 residues. The CDR3 reads CASSKHGMVLYEQYF. The CDR3 DNA reads TGTGCCAGCAGCAAACACGGGATGGTGCTCTACGAGCAGTACTTC.

By its share, this clone is medium-sized (0.01 to 0.1%). The V call is TRBV7-6, the J call TRBJ2-7; no definite D call. From germline, CDR1 is SGHVS and CDR2 FNYEAQ. The CDR3 has 13 amino acids. Trimming shortened V by 1 base and J by 6 bases, and 10 bases separated the two germline ends. In DNA, the CDR3 is TGTGCCAGCAGCTTAGATTTAGAAGGCGAGCAGTACTTC. It translates to CASSLDLEGEQYF.

The V and J genes are TRBV28 and TRBJ2-2, with D unclear. The germline CDR1 and CDR2 sequences are MDHEN and SYDVKM. The CDR3 loop spans 14 amino acids. The ends were cut back, 1 base at V and 3 bases at J, with 6 bases in the middle. This CDR3 is CASSLYGYTGELFF. The CDR3 coding sequence is TGTGCCAGCAGTTTATACGGGTACACCGGGGAGCTGTTTTTT.

V and J are TRBV5-8 and TRBJ2-5, with D possibly matching TRBD2 (5 bases). Germline-derived CDR1 and CDR2 are SGHTS and YDEGEE. Trimming removed 4 bases from V and 2 bases from J, with 12 bases in between. This CDR3 spans 14 amino acids. CDR3 residues: CASSKGLGQETQYF. The CDR3 region has the DNA TGTGCCAGCAGCAAAGGACTGGGTCAAGAGACCCAGTACTTC.

CDR3 coding DNA: TGCGCCAGCAGCTTGGCCACAGATAATTCACCCCTCCACTTT. As protein: CASSLATDNSPLHF. The V call is TRBV5-1, the J call TRBJ1-6; D is undetermined. CDR3 length: 14 amino acids. The germline gives CDR1 SGHRS, CDR2 YFSETQ. Trimming stripped 0 bases from V and 5 bases from J, with 6 bases between. Together with reference TRBV5-1 and TRBJ1-6, the CDR3 gives the full variable domain: KAGVTQTPRYLIKTRGQQVTLSCSPISGHRSVSWYQQTPGQGLQFLFEYFSETQRNKGNFPGRFSGRQFSNSRSEMNVSTLELGDSALYLCASSLATDNSPLHFGNGTRLTVT.

The rearrangement joins TRBV30 to TRBJ1-6; TRBD1 matches at 7 bases. CDR3 length: 16 residues. Per germline, CDR1 GTSNPN and CDR2 SVGIG (reference sequence). The V and J ends lost 0 bases and 5 bases, in that order; junction bases with no gene match: 7. Written as DNA, the CDR3 is TGTGCCTGGAGTGTACGACAGGGCCCCGATAATTCACCCCTCCACTTT. Its translation is CAWSVRQGPDNSPLHF.

This rearrangement joins TRBV21-1 to TRBJ2-5; no check of the table's D call, TRBD2, against the DNA was made. TRBV21-1 is assigned pseudogene status. The CDR3 extends over 13 amino acids. The CDR3 DNA reads as TGTGCCAGCAGCAGGAGGTCCCAAGAGACCCAGTACTTC. Translation: CASSRRSQETQYF.

The chain carries TRBV6-5 and TRBJ1-2; D not resolved. The CDR3 is made up of 14 amino acids. Germline V gene lookup returns CDR1 MNHEY and CDR2 SVGAGI. The V gene lost 1 base and the J gene lost 2 bases, with 8 bases spanning the gap. CDR3 loop: CASSYLGRNYGYTF. The CDR3 DNA reads as TGTGCCAGCAGTTACTTGGGAAGAAACTATGGCTACACCTTC.

J is TRBJ2-1 and V is TRBV6-5, with TRBD1 as a possible D gene (5 bases). The CDR3 length is 15 residues. V gave up 5 bases and J gave up 7 bases, with 18 bases separating them. The germline CDR1 and CDR2 sequences are MNHEY and SVGAGI. The CDR3 reads CASSNPSAGPNEQFF. The CDR3 coding sequence is TGTGCCAGCAGTAACCCCTCCGCAGGGCCAAATGAGCAGTTCTTC.

The chain has TRBV9 and TRBJ2-7; 7 bases fit TRBD2. Germline values: CDR1 SGDLS, CDR2 YYNGEE. V lost 0 bases, J lost 6 bases, and 3 bases stayed unmatched. The CDR3 is 13 residues long. CDR3 nucleotide sequence: TGTGCCAGCAGCGTAGTGTCTAGCGGCGAGCAGTACTTC. It specifies CASSVVSSGEQYF.

The chain carries TRBV5-5 and TRBJ1-5; D perhaps matches TRBD1 (5 bases). Trimming took off 4 bases at V and 5 bases at J, with 10 bases between the two ends. The length of the CDR3 is 13 residues. Germline V gene lookup returns CDR1 SGHKS and CDR2 YYEKEE (reference sequence). CDR3 coding DNA: TGTGCCAGCAGCGGGGGAAGAGATCAGCCCCAGCATTTT. Protein: CASSGGRDQPQHF.

The J gene is TRBJ2-1, the V gene TRBV6-1, with TRBD2 identical over 9 bases. The CDR3 has 18 amino acids. Germline values: CDR1 MNHNS, CDR2 SASEGT. Trimming cost V 2 bases and J 2 bases; bases outside gene matches: 10. The CDR3 is CASSERPQLAGTYNEQFF. For the CDR3, the DNA is TGTGCCAGCAGTGAACGCCCACAGCTAGCGGGAACCTACAATGAGCAGTTCTTC.

The chain recombines TRBV9 with TRBJ2-2; D is uncertain. Deletions cut 0 bases from V and 7 bases from J, with 7 bases between. Germline V gene data show CDR1 as SGDLS and CDR2 as YYNGEE. The CDR3 has 13 residues. The CDR3 spells CASSVARFGELFF. The CDR3 bases are TGTGCCAGCAGCGTAGCTCGGTTCGGGGAGCTGTTTTTT.

The chain carries TRBV9 and TRBJ2-3, with 8 bases aligning to TRBD2. The CDR3 runs 15 residues. The germline gives CDR1 SGDLS, CDR2 YYNGEE. The J segment lost 5 bases and the V segment lost 2 bases, leaving 7 bases of the junction unmatched. In nucleotides, the CDR3 is TGTGCCAGCAGCGTGGATAGCGGGACCGTAGATACGCAGTATTTT. It is translated as CASSVDSGTVDTQYF.

This rearrangement joins TRBV10-3 to TRBJ2-1; D gene unclear. The V end lost 6 bases, the J end lost 8 bases, and 14 bases lay between the germline ends. CDR3 length equals 13 residues. Germline-derived CDR1 and CDR2 are ENHRY and SYGVKD. The CDR3 coding sequence is TGTGCCATCAGGCAAACCGGGCCGGATGAGCAGTTCTTC. Protein: CAIRQTGPDEQFF.

This clone was counted only a few times. The V gene is TRBV10-3, the J gene TRBJ2-3, with D tentatively TRBD1 (5 bases). CDR1 is ENHRY, CDR2 SYGVKD, per germline. Trimming shortened V by 0 bases and J by 4 bases, and 11 bases separated the two germline ends. The CDR3 spans 15 residues. CDR3 loop: CAISESAGSADTQYF. The DNA of the CDR3 is TGTGCCATCAGTGAGTCCGCAGGGTCGGCAGATACGCAGTATTTT.

The J gene is TRBJ2-2, the V gene TRBV6-4; D not certain. The CDR3 totals 14 residues. Trimming left V 4 bases short and J 1 base short, with 7 bases between. The germline gives CDR1 MRHNA, CDR2 SNTAGT. As DNA, the CDR3 is TGTGCCAGCAGTGGAGACATGAACACCGGGGAGCTGTTTTTT. Amino acid sequence: CASSGDMNTGELFF.

This clone was counted a few times. This chain joins TRBV28 and TRBJ1-4; TRBD1 might be the D (6 bases). The CDR3 is made up of 15 amino acids. V lost 5 bases to trimming and J lost 6 bases, with 16 bases between them. Germline V gene data show CDR1 as MDHEN and CDR2 as SYDVKM. CDR3 in amino acids: CASSGPGASYEKLFF. The DNA for the CDR3 is TGTGCCAGCAGTGGACCAGGGGCCTCTTATGAAAAACTGTTTTTT.

This clone ranks as medium-sized. The rearrangement joins TRBV28 to TRBJ2-1; no clear D gene. The CDR3 spans 10 residues. Germline CDR1 MDHEN, CDR2 SYDVKM. The V and J ends lost 10 bases and 8 bases respectively, with 9 bases between them. The CDR3 DNA follows: TGTGCCACTTGGGTGGATGAGCAGTTCTTC. It encodes CATWVDEQFF.